This record concerns one T cell receptor beta chain sequence. Its cognate antigen is unknown. This sample is part of a study of chemoradiotherapy in HPV16-positive cancers. For the study at large: Functional T-cell assays on a couple of HPV16-positive patients' cells defined candidate HPV-specific clones and common TCR motifs. Overall study results and limits: HPV-specific T cells were functionally defined from only a couple of HPV16-positive patients. In HPV16-positive patients, HPV-responsive T-cell expansion tracked better recurrence-free survival.

The trim removed 4 bases at V and 3 bases at J, leaving 3 bases unmatched. This CDR3 has 14 amino acids. Germline V gives CDR1 MGHDK, CDR2 SYGVNS. Sequencing used immunoSEQ multiplex PCR; TCRdb keeps in-frame clones, though not all of them. The table has some 14,000 clones, more than 60% seen once; the top ten hold approximately 1.3%. The chain uses TRBV25-1 and TRBJ2-1; 7 nucleotides agree with TRBD2. The sample was collected from a patient who underwent chemoradiotherapy. The sequence was obtained from a human donor with HPV-associated anogenital cancer. The CDR3: CASSAGLDYNEQFF. CDR3 in DNA: TGTGCCAGCAGTGCTGGACTAGACTACAATGAGCAGTTCTTC.